This T cell receptor (beta chain) derives from a study of T cell responses to AZD1222 COVID-19 vaccine. Points from the study as a whole: Repertoire samples came only from after the peak T cell response. It should be noted that donors were predominantly white British and more often female, and clonal diversity was possibly underestimated.

With 3 bases clipped from V and 2 bases from J, the junction kept 6 bases outside the gene matches. Germline V gives CDR1 SGHRS, CDR2 YFSETQ. CDR3 size: 15 residues. With respect to this clone: Its antigen is not known.

Generated by immunoSEQ multiplex PCR, the TCRdb table keeps only in-frame clones and is missing some. The data hold 250,000 to 300,000 clones, with 90% to 95% observed a single time. Analysis merged second doses at about 4 or about 12 weeks. The source was peripheral blood, collected 28 days after the second AZD1222 dose. The clonotype was recovered from an adult who received the AZD1222 COVID-19 vaccine. V and J are TRBV5-1 and TRBJ1-2; 8 bases are a match to TRBD1. CDR3: CASSSGTGLNYGYTF. The CDR3 DNA reads as TGCGCCAGCAGCTCAGGGACAGGCCTCAACTATGGCTACACCTTC.